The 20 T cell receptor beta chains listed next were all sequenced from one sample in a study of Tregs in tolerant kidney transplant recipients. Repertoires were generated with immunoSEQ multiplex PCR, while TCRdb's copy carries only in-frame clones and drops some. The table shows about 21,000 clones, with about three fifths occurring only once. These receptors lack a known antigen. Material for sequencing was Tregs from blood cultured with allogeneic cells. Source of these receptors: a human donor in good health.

As DNA, the CDR3 is TGCGCCTCCGAGAGGGCAGGGGGCTTAGGAGAGACCCAGTACTTC. This translates into CASERAGGLGETQYF. V gene TRBV5-1 combines with J gene TRBJ2-5; 8 bases line up with TRBD1. The V gene's germline CDR1 is SGHRS and CDR2 YFSETQ. J lost 4 bases, V lost 10 bases, and 15 bases had no gene match. The CDR3 totals 15 residues.

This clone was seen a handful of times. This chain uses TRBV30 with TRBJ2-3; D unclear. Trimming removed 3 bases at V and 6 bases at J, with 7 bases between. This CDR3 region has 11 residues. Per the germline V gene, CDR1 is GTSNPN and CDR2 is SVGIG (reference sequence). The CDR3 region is CAWSLVDTQYF. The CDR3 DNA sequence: TGTGCCTGGAGCCTCGTCGATACGCAGTATTTT.

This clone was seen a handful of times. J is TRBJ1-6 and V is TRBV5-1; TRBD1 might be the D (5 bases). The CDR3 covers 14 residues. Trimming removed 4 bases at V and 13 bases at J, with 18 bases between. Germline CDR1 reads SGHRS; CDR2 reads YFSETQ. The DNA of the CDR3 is TGCGCCAGCAGCAGGGACGGGGCCAGGACGCCCCTCCACTTT. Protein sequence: CASSRDGARTPLHF.

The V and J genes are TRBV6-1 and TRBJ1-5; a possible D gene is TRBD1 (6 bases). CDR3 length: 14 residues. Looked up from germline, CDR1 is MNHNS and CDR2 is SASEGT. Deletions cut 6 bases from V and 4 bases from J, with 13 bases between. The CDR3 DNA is TGTGCCAGCAGCTTAAGGGGGTTGAATCAGCCCCAGCATTTT. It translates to CASSLRGLNQPQHF.

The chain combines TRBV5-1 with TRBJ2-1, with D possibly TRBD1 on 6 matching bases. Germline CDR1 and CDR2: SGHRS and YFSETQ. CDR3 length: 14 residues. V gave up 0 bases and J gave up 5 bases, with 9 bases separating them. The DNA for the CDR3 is TGCGCCAGCAGCTTGGGGGGGCTGGACAATGAGCAGTTCTTC. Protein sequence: CASSLGGLDNEQFF.

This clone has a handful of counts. The CDR3 is CASSLAETGRVEQFF. DNA for the CDR3: TGTGCCAGCAGCTTAGCGGAGACAGGGAGGGTTGAGCAGTTCTTC. V usage is TRBV7-8 and J usage is TRBJ2-1, with D perhaps TRBD1 or TRBD2 (7 bases each). In germline, CDR1 is SGHVS, CDR2 FQNEAQ. Trimming cost V 0 bases and J 9 bases, with 15 bases left between them. The CDR3 totals 15 residues. The entire variable domain, with the rest obtained from reference TRBV7-8 and TRBJ2-1, is as follows: GAGVSQSPRYKVAKRGQDVALRCDPISGHVSLFWYQQALGQGPEFLTYFQNEAQLDKSGLPSDRFFAERPEGSVSTLKIQRTQQEDSAVYLCASSLAETGRVEQFFGPGTRLTVL.

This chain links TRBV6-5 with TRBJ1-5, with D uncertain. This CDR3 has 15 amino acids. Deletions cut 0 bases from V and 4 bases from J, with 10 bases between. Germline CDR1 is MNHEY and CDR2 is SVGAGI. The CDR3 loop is CASSYSGRANQPQHF. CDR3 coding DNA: TGTGCCAGCAGTTACTCGGGCCGGGCAAATCAGCCCCAGCATTTT.

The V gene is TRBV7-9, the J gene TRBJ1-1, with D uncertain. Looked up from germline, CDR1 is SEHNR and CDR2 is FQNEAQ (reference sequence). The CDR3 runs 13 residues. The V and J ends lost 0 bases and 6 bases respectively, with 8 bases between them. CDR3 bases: TGTGCCAGCAGCTTAGCAGGGATGGCTGAAGCTTTCTTT. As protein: CASSLAGMAEAFF. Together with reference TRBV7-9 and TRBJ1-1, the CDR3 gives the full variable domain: DTGVSQNPRHKITKRGQNVTFRCDPISEHNRLYWYRQTLGQGPEFLTYFQNEAQLEKSRLLSDRFSAERPKGSFSTLEIQRTEQGDSAMYLCASSLAGMAEAFFGQGTRLTVV.

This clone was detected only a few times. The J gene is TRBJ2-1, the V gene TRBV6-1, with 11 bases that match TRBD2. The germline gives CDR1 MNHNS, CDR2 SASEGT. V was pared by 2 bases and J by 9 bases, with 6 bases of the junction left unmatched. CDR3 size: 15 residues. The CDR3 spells CASSEKTSGSGEQFF. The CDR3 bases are TGTGCCAGCAGTGAAAAAACTAGCGGGAGTGGTGAGCAGTTCTTC.

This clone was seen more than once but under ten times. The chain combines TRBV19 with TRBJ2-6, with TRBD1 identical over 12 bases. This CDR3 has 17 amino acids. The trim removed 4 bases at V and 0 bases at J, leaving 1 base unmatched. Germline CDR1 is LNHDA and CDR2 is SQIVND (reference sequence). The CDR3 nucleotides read TGTGCCAGTAGTAAGGGACAGGGGGCCTCTGGGGCCAACGTCCTGACTTTC. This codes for CASSKGQGASGANVLTF.

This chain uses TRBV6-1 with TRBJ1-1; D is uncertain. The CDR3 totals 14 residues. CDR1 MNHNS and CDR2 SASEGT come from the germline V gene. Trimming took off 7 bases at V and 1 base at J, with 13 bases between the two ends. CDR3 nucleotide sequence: TGTGCCAGCACCTGGAGAGCTCCGAACACTGAAGCTTTCTTT. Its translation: CASTWRAPNTEAFF.

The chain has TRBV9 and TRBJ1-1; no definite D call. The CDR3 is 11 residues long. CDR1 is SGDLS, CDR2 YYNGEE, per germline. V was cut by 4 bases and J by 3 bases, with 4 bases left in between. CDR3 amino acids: CASSPYTEAFF. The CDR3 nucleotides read TGTGCCAGCAGCCCTTACACTGAAGCTTTCTTT.

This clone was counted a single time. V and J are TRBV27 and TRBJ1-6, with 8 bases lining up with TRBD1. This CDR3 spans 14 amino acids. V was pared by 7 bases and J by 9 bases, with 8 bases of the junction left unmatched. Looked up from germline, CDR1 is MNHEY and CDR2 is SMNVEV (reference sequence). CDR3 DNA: TGTGCCAGCACCCGACAGGGGAGGGGTTCACCCCTCCACTTT. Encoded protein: CASTRQGRGSPLHF.

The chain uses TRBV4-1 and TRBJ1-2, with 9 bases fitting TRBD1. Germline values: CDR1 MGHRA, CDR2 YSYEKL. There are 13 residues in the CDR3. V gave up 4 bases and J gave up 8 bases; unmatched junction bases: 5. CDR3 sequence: CASSPDRGWGYTF. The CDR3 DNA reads TGCGCCAGCAGCCCGGACAGGGGCTGGGGCTACACCTTC.

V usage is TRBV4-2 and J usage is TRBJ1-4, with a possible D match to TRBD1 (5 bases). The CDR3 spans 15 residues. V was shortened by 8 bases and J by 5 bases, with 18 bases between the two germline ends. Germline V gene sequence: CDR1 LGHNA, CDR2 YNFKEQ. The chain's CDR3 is CASGVEGSLNEKLFF. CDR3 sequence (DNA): TGTGCCAGCGGTGTGGAGGGGTCCCTAAATGAAAAACTGTTTTTT.

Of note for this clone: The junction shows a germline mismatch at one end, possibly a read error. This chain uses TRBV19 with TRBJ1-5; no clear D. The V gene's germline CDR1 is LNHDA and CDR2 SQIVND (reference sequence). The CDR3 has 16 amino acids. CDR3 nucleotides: TGTGCCAGTAGTCTAGACATGATCGTAGGAAATCAGCCCCAGCATTTT. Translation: CASSLDMIVGNQPQHF.

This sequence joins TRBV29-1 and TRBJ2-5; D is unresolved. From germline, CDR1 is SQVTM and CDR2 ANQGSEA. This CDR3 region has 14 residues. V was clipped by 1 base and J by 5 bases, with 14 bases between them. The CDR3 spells CSVEAPVGRETQYF. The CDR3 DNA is TGCAGCGTTGAAGCCCCGGTTGGGCGGGAGACCCAGTACTTC.

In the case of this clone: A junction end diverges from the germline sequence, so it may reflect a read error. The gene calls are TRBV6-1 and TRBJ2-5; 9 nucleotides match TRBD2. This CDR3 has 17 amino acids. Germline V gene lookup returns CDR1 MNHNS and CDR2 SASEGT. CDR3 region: CAISERVAGVYQETQYF. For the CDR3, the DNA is TGTGCCATCAGTGAGAGGGTAGCGGGAGTGTACCAAGAGACCCAGTACTTC.

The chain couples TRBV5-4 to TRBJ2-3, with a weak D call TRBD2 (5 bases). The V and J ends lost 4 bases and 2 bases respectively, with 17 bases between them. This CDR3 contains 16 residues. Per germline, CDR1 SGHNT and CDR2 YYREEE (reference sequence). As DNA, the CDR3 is TGTGCCAGCAGCCGCCGGACTGGTTTTTTCACAGATACGCAGTATTTT. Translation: CASSRRTGFFTDTQYF.

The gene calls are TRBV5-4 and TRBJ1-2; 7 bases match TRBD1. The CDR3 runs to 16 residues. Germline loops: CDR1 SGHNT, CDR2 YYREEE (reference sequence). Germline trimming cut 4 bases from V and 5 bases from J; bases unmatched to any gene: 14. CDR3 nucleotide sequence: TGTGCCAGCAGCGATTGGCCGGGACAGTTGCTTTATGGCTACACCTTC. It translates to CASSDWPGQLLYGYTF.